The clone carrying this T cell receptor (beta chain) has just a few counts. Antigen: not known. This record belongs to a study of cytomegalovirus exposure and HLA in healthy donors. Study in general: T cells numbering around 180 million yielded more than 100 million unique TCR beta sequences in an earlier analysis. General study findings and limits: Overall, under 200 TCR beta chains were annotated as cytomegalovirus-associated. Across donors, most TCRs were seen rarely, yet some public ones were widespread. A missense variant in DCLRE1C was later tied to TCR beta V- and J-gene trimming.

V lost 4 bases, J lost 4 bases, and 4 bases stayed unmatched. In germline, CDR1 is SGHNT, CDR2 YYREEE (reference sequence). The CDR3 runs 16 residues. PCR primers comprised 60 Vbeta and 13 Jbeta primers. TCRdb's table, derived via immunoSEQ multiplex PCR, lists solely in-frame clones and lacks some. The table includes roughly 200,000 clones, over 65% detected once. The source is a young man in good health and CMV-seronegative. The specimen sequenced was PBMCs. V usage is TRBV5-4 and J usage is TRBJ2-3; 15 bases are shared with TRBD2. The CDR3 sequence: CASSAGLAGGADTQYF. The CDR3 nucleotides read TGTGCCAGCAGCGCGGGACTAGCGGGAGGAGCAGATACGCAGTATTTT.